A single sample gave rise to the 17 T cell receptor beta chains below, sequenced in a study of blood T cell repertoires in COVID-19. Assay used: immunoSEQ multiplex PCR; TCRdb lists only in-frame clones, some missing. Of hundreds of thousands of clones listed, about nine tenths are singletons. The sample taken for sequencing was peripheral blood. The receptors here all came from a man over 45 with acute or convalescent COVID-19.

J is TRBJ1-2 and V is TRBV19, with 7 bases identical to TRBD1. Losses at the gene ends were 5 bases for V and 4 bases for J; bases not matched to a gene: 4. The CDR3 loop spans 13 amino acids. CDR1 is LNHDA and CDR2 is SQIVND in the germline V gene (reference sequence). The CDR3 is CASSVQGGYGYTF. CDR3 DNA: TGTGCCAGTAGTGTCCAGGGGGGCTATGGCTACACCTTC.

The gene calls are TRBV2 and TRBJ1-1; D remains ambiguous. The CDR3 length is 14 residues. Trimming pared 7 bases from V and 3 bases from J, leaving 15 bases between. Germline V lookup: CDR1 SNHLY, CDR2 FYNNEI. The CDR3 reads CASTLRVRDTEAFF. CDR3 in DNA: TGTGCCAGCACGCTTAGGGTGAGGGACACTGAAGCTTTCTTT.

CDR3 loop: CASSHAESANYGYTF. The CDR3 DNA reads TGTGCCAGCAGCCATGCCGAATCAGCTAACTATGGCTACACCTTC. This rearrangement joins TRBV11-1 to TRBJ1-2; D gene uncertain. The CDR3 loop spans 15 amino acids. V was cut by 5 bases and J by 0 bases, with 13 bases left in between. Per the germline V gene, CDR1 is SGHAT and CDR2 is FQDESV (reference sequence).

This sequence joins TRBV29-1 and TRBJ2-7; D might be TRBD2 (5 bases). Germline-derived CDR1 and CDR2 are SQVTM and ANQGSEA. The CDR3 has 13 residues. V was cut by 3 bases and J by 1 base, with 10 bases left in between. The chain's CDR3 is CSVELPGSYEQYF. Here the CDR3 DNA reads TGCAGCGTTGAGTTACCGGGATCCTACGAGCAGTACTTC.

This chain joins TRBV5-1 and TRBJ2-3; a possible D gene is TRBD1 (6 bases). The length of the CDR3 is 14 residues. Germline-derived CDR1 and CDR2 are SGHRS and YFSETQ. Trimming took off 0 bases at V and 3 bases at J, with 8 bases between the two ends. The CDR3 DNA reads as TGCGCCAGCAGCTTGGCTCAGGGGACAGATACGCAGTATTTT. Translating gives CASSLAQGTDTQYF.

This chain links TRBV7-9 with TRBJ2-7, with 8 bases fitting TRBD1. The CDR3 is made up of 14 amino acids. Trimming at V came to 5 bases and at J to 4 bases, leaving 7 bases not matched to a gene. Germline V gene data show CDR1 as SEHNR and CDR2 as FQNEAQ (reference sequence). The DNA for the CDR3 is TGTGCCAGCAGCAAGGGACAGGCCGGGTACGAGCAGTACTTC. Protein sequence: CASSKGQAGYEQYF.

V gene TRBV12-3 or TRBV12-4 combines with J gene TRBJ1-5; D not resolved. Trimming took off 6 bases at V and 6 bases at J, with 12 bases between the two ends. CDR3 length equals 13 residues. The CDR3 DNA sequence: TGTGCCAGCAGCCCGACGTGGAGTCAGCCCCAGCATTTT. It specifies CASSPTWSQPQHF.

V usage is TRBV5-1 and J usage is TRBJ1-1, with D uncertain. The V end lost 2 bases, the J end lost 1 base, and 9 bases lay between the germline ends. The V gene's germline CDR1 is SGHRS and CDR2 YFSETQ. This CDR3 region has 14 residues. CDR3: CASSLLYQNTEAFF. Here the CDR3 DNA reads TGCGCCAGCAGCTTACTTTACCAGAACACTGAAGCTTTCTTT.

The chain couples TRBV5-1 to TRBJ2-5; maybe TRBD2 (6 bases). Trimming removed 10 bases at V and 9 bases at J, with 22 bases between. The CDR3 contains 13 residues. Germline V gives CDR1 SGHRS, CDR2 YFSETQ. As DNA, the CDR3 is TGCGCCGGTCGTCGGTCGCCCAGGGAGGCCCAGTACTTC. This sequence encodes CAGRRSPREAQYF.

The chain is built from TRBV5-1 and TRBJ1-1; 10 nucleotides line up with TRBD1. The CDR3 covers 16 residues. The ends lost 4 bases at V and 4 bases at J; junction bases unmatched: 10. Germline CDR1 SGHRS, CDR2 YFSETQ. CDR3 coding DNA: TGCGCCAGCAGCCGGAAGACAGGGGGCGGGTTCACTGAAGCTTTCTTT. Protein: CASSRKTGGGFTEAFF. The variable domain in full, with the rest retrieved from reference TRBV5-1 and TRBJ1-1, is KAGVTQTPRYLIKTRGQQVTLSCSPISGHRSVSWYQQTPGQGLQFLFEYFSETQRNKGNFPGRFSGRQFSNSRSEMNVSTLELGDSALYLCASSRKTGGGFTEAFFGQGTRLTVV.

This rearrangement joins TRBV5-4 to TRBJ1-2; D is ambiguous. The V gene's germline CDR1 is SGHNT and CDR2 YYREEE (reference sequence). The CDR3 consists of 13 residues. V lost 0 bases and J 1 base, leaving 4 bases between the germline ends. CDR3 coding DNA: TGTGCCAGCAGCTTGGACTTTAACTATGGCTACACCTTC. Its translation is CASSLDFNYGYTF.

The J gene is TRBJ2-5, the V gene TRBV6-6, with 7 bases matching TRBD1. The CDR3 covers 15 residues. CDR1 MNHNY and CDR2 SVGAGI come from the germline V gene (reference sequence). V lost 5 bases, J lost 5 bases, and 11 bases stayed unmatched. Written as DNA, the CDR3 is TGTGCCAGCAGTACGGACAGGAAACTTGGGGAGACCCAGTACTTC. This translates into CASSTDRKLGETQYF.

This clone came up once. J is TRBJ1-1 and V is TRBV6-1; 7 bases fit TRBD1. The CDR3 runs 13 residues. CDR1 and CDR2 (germline): MNHNS, SASEGT. With 5 bases clipped from V and 9 bases from J, the junction kept 9 bases outside the gene matches. The CDR3: CASSSTGTEKAFF. The DNA of the CDR3 is TGTGCCAGCAGTTCTACCGGGACAGAGAAAGCTTTCTTT.

This clone was observed once. The chain employs TRBV7-9 and TRBJ1-2, with D unclear. The CDR3 has 12 amino acids. Deletions cut 4 bases from V and 5 bases from J, with 8 bases between. In germline, CDR1 is SEHNR, CDR2 FQNEAQ (reference sequence). The CDR3 loop is CASSSDKYGYTF. The CDR3 nucleotides are TGTGCCAGCAGCTCCGACAAATATGGCTACACCTTC.

The J gene is TRBJ2-5, the V gene TRBV5-1; 8 bases align to TRBD2. The J segment lost 4 bases and the V segment lost 3 bases, leaving 2 bases of the junction unmatched. The germline gives CDR1 SGHRS, CDR2 YFSETQ. The CDR3 is 13 residues long. In nucleotides, the CDR3 is TGCGCCAGCAGCTATGGACTAGCAGAGACCCAGTACTTC. Translating gives CASSYGLAETQYF.

V usage is TRBV11-3 and J usage is TRBJ2-2; 10 positions match TRBD1. This CDR3 has 16 residues. Looked up from germline, CDR1 is SGHNT and CDR2 is YENEEA. The V segment lost 5 bases and the J segment 2 bases; nucleotides outside the gene matches: 5. CDR3 region: CASSTGQGTNTGELFF. DNA of the CDR3: TGTGCCAGCAGCACGGGACAGGGGACCAACACCGGGGAGCTGTTTTTT.

This clone has just one count. The chain carries TRBV27 and TRBJ1-2, with TRBD1 as a possible D gene (6 bases). CDR3 size: 16 residues. Germline CDR1 reads MNHEY; CDR2 reads SMNVEV (reference sequence). Trimming took off 2 bases at V and 5 bases at J, with 18 bases between the two ends. CDR3 region: CASSLDRAGAEYGYTF. The CDR3 DNA is TGTGCCAGCAGTTTAGATCGTGCGGGGGCCGAGTATGGCTACACCTTC.